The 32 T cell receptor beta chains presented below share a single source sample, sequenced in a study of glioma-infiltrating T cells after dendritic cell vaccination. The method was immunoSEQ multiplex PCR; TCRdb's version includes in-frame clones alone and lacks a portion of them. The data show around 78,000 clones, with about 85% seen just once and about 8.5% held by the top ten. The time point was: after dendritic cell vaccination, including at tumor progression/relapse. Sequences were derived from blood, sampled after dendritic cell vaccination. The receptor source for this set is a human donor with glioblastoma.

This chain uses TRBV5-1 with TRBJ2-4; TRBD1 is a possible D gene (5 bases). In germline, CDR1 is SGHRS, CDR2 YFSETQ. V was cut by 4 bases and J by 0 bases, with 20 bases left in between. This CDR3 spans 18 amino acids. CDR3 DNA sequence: TGCGCCAGCAGCCCACGACAGACCCCTGGGGTAGCCAAAAACATTCAGTACTTC. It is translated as CASSPRQTPGVAKNIQYF.

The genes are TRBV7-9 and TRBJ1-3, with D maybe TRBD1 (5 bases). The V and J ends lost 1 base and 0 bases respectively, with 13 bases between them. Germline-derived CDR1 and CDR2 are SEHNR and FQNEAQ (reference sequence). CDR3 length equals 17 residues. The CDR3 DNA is TGTGCCAGCAGCTTAGGCCCGGGGGGGAACTCTGGAAACACCATATATTTT. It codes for CASSLGPGGNSGNTIYF.

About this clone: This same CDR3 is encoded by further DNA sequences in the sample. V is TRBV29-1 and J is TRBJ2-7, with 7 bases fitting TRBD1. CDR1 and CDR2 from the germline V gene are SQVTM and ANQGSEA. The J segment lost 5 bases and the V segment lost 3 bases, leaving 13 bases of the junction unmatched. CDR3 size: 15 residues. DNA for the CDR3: TGCAGCGTTGAGGATGTGGCCAGGGGGTTAAACGAGCAGTACTTC. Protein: CSVEDVARGLNEQYF.

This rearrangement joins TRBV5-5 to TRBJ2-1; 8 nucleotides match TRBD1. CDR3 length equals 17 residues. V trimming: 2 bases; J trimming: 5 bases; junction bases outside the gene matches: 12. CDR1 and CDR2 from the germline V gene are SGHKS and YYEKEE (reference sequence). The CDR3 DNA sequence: TGTGCCAGCAGCTTAGTTCAGGGGGCGTGGAGGGACAATGAGCAGTTCTTC. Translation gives CASSLVQGAWRDNEQFF.

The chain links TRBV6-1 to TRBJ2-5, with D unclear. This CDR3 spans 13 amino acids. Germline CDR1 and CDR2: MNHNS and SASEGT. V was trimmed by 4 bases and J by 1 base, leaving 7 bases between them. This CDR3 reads CASSARSQETQYF. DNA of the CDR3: TGTGCCAGCAGTGCAAGGAGCCAAGAGACCCAGTACTTC.

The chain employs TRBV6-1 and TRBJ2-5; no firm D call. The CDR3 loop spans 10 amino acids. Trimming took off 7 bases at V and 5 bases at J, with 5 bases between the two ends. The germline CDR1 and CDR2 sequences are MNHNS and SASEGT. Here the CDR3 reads CASNRETQYF. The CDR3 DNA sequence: TGTGCCAGCAATCGGGAGACCCAGTACTTC.

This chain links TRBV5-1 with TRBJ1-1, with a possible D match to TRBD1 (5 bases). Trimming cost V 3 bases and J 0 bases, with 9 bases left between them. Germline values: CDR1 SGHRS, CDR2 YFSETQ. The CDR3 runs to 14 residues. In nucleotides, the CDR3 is TGCGCCAGCAGCTCTGCAGGGATGAACACTGAAGCTTTCTTT. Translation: CASSSAGMNTEAFF.

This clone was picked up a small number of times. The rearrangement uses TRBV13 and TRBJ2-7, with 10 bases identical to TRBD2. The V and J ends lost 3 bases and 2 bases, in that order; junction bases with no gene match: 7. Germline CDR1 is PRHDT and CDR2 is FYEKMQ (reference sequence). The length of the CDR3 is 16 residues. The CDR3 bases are TGTGCCAGCAGCTTTTTTAGCGGGGGGAGTACCTACGAGCAGTACTTC. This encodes CASSFFSGGSTYEQYF.

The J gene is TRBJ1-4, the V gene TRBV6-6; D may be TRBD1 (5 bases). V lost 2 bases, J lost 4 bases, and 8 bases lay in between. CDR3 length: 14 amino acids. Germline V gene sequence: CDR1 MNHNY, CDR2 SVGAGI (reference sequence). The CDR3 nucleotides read TGTGCCAGCAGTTACCAGGGTTTTAATGAAAAACTGTTTTTT. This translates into CASSYQGFNEKLFF.

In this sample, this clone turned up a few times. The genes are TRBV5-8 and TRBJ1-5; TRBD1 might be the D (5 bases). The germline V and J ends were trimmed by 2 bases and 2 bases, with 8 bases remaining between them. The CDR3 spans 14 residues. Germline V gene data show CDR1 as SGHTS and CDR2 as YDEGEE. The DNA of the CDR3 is TGTGCCAGCAGCTTAATACAGGGCAATCAGCCCCAGCATTTT. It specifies CASSLIQGNQPQHF.

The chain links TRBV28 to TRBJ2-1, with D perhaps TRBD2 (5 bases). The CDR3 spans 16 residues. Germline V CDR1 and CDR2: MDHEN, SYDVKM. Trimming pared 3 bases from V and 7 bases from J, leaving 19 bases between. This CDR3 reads CASSFLASTPGNEQFF. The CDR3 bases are TGTGCCAGCAGTTTCTTGGCTAGTACTCCGGGGAATGAGCAGTTCTTC.

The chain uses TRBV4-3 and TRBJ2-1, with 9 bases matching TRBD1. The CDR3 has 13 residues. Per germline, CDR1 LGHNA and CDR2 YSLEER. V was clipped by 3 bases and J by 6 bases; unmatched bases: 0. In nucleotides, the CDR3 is TGCGCCAGCAGCCAGGGACAGGGCAATGAGCAGTTCTTC. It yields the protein CASSQGQGNEQFF.

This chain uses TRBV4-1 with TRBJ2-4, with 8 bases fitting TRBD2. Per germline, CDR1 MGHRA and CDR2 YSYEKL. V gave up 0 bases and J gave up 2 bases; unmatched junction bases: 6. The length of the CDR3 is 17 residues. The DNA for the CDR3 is TGCGCCAGCAGCCAAGACCCGGGAGGGCCATCCAAAAACATTCAGTACTTC. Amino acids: CASSQDPGGPSKNIQYF.

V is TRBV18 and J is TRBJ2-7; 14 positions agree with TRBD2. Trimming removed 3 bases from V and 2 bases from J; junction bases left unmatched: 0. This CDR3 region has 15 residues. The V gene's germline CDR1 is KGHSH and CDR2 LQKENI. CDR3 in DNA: TGTGCCAGCTCACCGGGACTAGCGGGAGCCTACGAGCAGTACTTC. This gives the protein CASSPGLAGAYEQYF.

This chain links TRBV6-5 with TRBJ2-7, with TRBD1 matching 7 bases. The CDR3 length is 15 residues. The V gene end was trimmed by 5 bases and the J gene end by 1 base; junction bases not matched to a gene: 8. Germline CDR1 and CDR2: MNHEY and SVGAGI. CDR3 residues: CASSPSTGQSYEQYF. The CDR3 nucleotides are TGTGCCAGCAGTCCGAGTACGGGACAGTCCTACGAGCAGTACTTC.

CDR3 nucleotides: TGTGCCAGCTCACTTGGGAGGAGCACTGAAGCTTTCTTT. It yields the protein CASSLGRSTEAFF. The chain has TRBV18 and TRBJ1-1; no clear D. Germline V gene lookup returns CDR1 KGHSH and CDR2 LQKENI. This CDR3 has 13 amino acids. V was pared by 4 bases and J by 4 bases, with 10 bases between.

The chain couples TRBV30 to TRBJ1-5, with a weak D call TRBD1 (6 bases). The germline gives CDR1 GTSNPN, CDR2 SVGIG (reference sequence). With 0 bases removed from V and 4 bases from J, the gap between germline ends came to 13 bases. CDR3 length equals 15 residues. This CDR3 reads CAWSVHGQINQPQHF. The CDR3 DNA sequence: TGTGCCTGGAGTGTACATGGACAGATAAATCAGCCCCAGCATTTT.

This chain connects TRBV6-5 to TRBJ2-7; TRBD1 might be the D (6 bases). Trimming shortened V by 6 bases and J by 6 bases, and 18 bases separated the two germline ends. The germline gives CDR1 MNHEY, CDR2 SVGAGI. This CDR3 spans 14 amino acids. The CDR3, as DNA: TGTGCCAGCAGCCCTATTAATCAGGGGCTCGAGCAGTACTTC. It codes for CASSPINQGLEQYF.

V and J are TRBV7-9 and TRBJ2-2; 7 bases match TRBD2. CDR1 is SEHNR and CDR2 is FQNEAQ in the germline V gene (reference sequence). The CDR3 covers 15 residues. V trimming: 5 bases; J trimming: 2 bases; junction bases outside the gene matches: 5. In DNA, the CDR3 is TGTGCCAGCAGCCCCGGGACTACTAACACCGGGGAGCTGTTTTTT. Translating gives CASSPGTTNTGELFF.

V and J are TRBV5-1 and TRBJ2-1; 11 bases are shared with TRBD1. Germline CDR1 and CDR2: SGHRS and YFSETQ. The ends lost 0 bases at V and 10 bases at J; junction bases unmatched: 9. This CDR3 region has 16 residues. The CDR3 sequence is CASSLVTGQGAREQFF. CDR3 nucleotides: TGCGCCAGCAGCTTGGTTACTGGACAGGGGGCAAGGGAGCAGTTCTTC.

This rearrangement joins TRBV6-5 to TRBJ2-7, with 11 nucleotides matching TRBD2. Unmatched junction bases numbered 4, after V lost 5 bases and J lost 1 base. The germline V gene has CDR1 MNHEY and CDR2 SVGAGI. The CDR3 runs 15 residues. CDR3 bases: TGTGCCAGCAGTCTAGTAGCGGGAGGGTCCTACGAGCAGTACTTC. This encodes CASSLVAGGSYEQYF.

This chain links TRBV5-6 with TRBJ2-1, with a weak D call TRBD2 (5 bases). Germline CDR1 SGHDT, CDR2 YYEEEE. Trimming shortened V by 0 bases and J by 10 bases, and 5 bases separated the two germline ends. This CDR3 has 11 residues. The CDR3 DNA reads TGTGCCAGCAGCTTGGGAGGGGAGCAGTTCTTC. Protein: CASSLGGEQFF. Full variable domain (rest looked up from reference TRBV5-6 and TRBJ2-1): DAGVTQSPTHLIKTRGQQVTLRCSPKSGHDTVSWYQQALGQGPQFIFQYYEEEERQRGNFPDRFSGHQFPNYSSELNVNALLLGDSALYLCASSLGGEQFFGPGTRLTVL.

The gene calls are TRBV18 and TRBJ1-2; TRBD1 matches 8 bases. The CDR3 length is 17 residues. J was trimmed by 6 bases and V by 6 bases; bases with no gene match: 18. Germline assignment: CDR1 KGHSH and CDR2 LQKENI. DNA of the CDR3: TGTGCCAGCTCGCCCCTAGGACAGGGAACTATTTATGATGGCTACACCTTC. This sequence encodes CASSPLGQGTIYDGYTF.

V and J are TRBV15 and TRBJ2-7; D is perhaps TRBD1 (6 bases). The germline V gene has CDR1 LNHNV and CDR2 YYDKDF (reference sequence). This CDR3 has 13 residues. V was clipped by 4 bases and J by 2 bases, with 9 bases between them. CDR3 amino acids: CATSKGVTYEQYF. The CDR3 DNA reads TGTGCCACCAGCAAGGGGGTCACCTACGAGCAGTACTTC.

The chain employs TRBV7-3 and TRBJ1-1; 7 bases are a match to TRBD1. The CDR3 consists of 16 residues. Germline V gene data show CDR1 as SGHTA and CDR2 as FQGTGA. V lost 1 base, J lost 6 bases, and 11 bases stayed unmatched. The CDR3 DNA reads TGTGCCAGCAGCTTAAACCTTTACAGAGGGGGCGCTGAAGCTTTCTTT. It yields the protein CASSLNLYRGGAEAFF.

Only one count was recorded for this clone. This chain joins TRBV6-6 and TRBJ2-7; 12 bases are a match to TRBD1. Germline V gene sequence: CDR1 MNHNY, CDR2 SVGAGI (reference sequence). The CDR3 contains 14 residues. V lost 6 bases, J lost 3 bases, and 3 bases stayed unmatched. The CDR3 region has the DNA TGTGCCAGCAGGGGACAGGGGGCTGACTACGAGCAGTACTTC. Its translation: CASRGQGADYEQYF.

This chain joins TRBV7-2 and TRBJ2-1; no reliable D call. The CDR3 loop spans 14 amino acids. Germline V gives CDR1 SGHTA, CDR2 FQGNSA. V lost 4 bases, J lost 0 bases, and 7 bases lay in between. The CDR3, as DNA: TGTGCCAGCAGCTATACCGGCTCCTACAATGAGCAGTTCTTC. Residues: CASSYTGSYNEQFF.

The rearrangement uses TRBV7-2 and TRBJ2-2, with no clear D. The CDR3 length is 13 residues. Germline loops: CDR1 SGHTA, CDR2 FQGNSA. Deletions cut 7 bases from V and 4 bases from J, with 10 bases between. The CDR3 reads CASTVARTGELFF. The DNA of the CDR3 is TGTGCCAGCACCGTTGCGCGCACCGGGGAGCTGTTTTTT.

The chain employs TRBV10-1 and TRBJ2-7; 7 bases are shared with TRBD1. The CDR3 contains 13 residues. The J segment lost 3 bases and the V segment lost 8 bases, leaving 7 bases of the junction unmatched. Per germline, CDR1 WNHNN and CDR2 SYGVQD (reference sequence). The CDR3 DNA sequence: TGCGCCAGCGGACCGGGACAGAACTACGAGCAGTACTTC. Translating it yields CASGPGQNYEQYF.

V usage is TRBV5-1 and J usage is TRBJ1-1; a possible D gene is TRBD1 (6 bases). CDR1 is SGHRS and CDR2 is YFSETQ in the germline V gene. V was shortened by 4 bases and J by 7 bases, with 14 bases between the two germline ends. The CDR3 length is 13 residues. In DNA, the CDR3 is TGCGCCAGCAGCACGGGACAAGTCCGTGAAGCTTTCTTT. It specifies CASSTGQVREAFF.

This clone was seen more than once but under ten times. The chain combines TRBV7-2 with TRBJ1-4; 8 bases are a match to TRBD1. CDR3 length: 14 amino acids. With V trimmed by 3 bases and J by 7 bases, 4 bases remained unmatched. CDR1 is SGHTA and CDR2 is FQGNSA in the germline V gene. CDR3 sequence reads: CASSLQGAGEKLFF. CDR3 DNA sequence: TGTGCCAGCAGCTTGCAGGGGGCAGGTGAAAAACTGTTTTTT.

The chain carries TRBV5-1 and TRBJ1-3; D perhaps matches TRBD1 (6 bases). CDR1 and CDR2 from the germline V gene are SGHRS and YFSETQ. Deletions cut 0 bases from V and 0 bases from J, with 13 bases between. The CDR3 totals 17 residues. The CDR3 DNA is TGCGCCAGCAGCTTGGAGGGACAACTCCACTCTGGAAACACCATATATTTT. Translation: CASSLEGQLHSGNTIYF.